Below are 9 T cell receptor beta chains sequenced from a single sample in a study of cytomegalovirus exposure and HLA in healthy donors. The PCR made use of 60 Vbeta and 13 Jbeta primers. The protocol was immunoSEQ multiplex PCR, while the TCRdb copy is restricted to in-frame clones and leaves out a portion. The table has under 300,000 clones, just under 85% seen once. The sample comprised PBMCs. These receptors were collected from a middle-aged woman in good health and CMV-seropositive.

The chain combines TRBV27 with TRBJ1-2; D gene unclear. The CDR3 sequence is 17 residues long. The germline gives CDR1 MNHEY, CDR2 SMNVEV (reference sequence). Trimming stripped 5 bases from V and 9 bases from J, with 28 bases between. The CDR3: CASSSMEGRGRVARYTF. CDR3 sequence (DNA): TGTGCCAGCAGTAGCATGGAGGGAAGAGGAAGAGTTGCCCGCTACACCTTC.

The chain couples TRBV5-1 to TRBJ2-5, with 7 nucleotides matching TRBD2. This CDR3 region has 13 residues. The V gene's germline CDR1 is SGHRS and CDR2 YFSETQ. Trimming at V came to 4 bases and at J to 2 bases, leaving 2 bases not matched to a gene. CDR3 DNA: TGCGCCAGCAGCCAAGCGGGGCAAGAGACCCAGTACTTC. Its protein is CASSQAGQETQYF. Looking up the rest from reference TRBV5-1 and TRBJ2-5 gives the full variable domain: KAGVTQTPRYLIKTRGQQVTLSCSPISGHRSVSWYQQTPGQGLQFLFEYFSETQRNKGNFPGRFSGRQFSNSRSEMNVSTLELGDSALYLCASSQAGQETQYFGPGTRLLVL.

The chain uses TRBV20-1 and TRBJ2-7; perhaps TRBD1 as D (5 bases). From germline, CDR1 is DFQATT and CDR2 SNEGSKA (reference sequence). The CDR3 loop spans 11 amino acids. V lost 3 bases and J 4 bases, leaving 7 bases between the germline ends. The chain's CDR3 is CSASSGYEQYF. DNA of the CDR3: TGCAGTGCTAGCTCAGGGTACGAGCAGTACTTC.

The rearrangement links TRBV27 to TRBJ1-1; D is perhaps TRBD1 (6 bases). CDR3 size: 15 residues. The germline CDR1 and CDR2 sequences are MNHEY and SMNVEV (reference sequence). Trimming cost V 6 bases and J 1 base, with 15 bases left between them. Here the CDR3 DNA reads TGTGCCAGCAGAAGGATGGGGGCGGAGAACACTGAAGCTTTCTTT. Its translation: CASRRMGAENTEAFF.

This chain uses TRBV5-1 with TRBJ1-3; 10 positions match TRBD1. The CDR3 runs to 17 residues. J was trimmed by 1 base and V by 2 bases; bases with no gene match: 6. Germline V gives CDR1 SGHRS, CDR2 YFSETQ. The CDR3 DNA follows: TGCGCCAGCAGCTTACCGGGACAGGGGATTTCTGGAAACACCATATATTTT. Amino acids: CASSLPGQGISGNTIYF.

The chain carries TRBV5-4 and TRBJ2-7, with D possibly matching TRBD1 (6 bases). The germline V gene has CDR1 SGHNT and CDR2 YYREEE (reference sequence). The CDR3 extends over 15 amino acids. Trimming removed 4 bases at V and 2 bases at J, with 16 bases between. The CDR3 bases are TGTGCCAGCAGCAGCCGGGACACCGACCCCTACGAGCAGTACTTC. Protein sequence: CASSSRDTDPYEQYF.

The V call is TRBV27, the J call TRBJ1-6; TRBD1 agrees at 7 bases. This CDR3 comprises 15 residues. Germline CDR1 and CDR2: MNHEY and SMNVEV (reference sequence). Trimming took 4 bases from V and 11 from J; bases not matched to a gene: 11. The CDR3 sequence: CASSSTGTVDTPLHF. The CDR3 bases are TGTGCCAGCAGTTCTACCGGGACAGTGGATACACCCCTCCACTTT.

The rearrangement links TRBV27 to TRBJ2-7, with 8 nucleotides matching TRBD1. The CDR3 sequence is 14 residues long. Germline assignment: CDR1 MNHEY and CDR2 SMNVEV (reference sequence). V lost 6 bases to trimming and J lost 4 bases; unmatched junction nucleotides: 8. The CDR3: CASSPQGVGYEQYF. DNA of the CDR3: TGTGCCAGCAGCCCACAGGGGGTTGGGTACGAGCAGTACTTC.

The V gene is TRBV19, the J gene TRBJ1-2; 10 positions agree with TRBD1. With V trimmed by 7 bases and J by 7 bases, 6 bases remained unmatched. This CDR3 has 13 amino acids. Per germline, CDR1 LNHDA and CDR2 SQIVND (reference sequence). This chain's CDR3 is CASNPGQGPGYTF. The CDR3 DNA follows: TGTGCCAGTAACCCGGGACAGGGGCCTGGCTACACCTTC.